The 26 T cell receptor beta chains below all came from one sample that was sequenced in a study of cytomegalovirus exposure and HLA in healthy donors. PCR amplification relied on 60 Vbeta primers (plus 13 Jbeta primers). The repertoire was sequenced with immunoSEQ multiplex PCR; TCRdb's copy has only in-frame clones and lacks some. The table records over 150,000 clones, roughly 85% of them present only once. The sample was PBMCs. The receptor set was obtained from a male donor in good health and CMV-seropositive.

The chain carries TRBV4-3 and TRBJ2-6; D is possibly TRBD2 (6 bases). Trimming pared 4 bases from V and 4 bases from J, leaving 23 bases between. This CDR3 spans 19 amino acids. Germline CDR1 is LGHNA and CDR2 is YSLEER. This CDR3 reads CASSPRGVAAIWGANVLTF. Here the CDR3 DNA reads TGCGCCAGCAGCCCCCGTGGGGTAGCGGCAATTTGGGGGGCCAACGTCCTGACTTTC.

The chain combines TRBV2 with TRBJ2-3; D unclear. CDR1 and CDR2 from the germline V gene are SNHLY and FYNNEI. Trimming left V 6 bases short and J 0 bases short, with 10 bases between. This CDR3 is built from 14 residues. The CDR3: CASREPPSTDTQYF. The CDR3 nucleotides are TGTGCCAGCAGGGAGCCACCTAGCACAGATACGCAGTATTTT.

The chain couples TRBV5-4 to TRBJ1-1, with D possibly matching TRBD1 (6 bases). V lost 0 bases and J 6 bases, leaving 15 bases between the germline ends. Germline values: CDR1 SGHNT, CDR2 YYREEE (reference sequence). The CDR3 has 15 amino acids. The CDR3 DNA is TGTGCCAGCAGCTTGGAGAGGGGGGGCATCCCTGAAGCTTTCTTT. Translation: CASSLERGGIPEAFF.

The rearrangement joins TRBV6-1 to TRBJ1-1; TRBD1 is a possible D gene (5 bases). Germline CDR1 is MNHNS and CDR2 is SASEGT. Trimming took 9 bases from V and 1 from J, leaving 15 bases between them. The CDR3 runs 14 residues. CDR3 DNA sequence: TGTGCCAGTATCCCGGGGGGTGCGAACACTGAAGCTTTCTTT. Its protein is CASIPGGANTEAFF.

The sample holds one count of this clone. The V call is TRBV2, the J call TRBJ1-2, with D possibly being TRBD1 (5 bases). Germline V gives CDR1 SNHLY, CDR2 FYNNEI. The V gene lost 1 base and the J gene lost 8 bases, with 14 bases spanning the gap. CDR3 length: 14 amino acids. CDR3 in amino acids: CASSEVSRVGGYTF. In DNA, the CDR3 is TGTGCCAGCAGTGAAGTTTCCAGGGTAGGAGGCTACACCTTC.

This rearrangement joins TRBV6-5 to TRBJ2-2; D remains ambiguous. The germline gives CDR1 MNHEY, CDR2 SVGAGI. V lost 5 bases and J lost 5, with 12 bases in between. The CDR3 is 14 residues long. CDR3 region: CASSLSHSTGELFF. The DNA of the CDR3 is TGTGCCAGCAGTCTATCGCATTCGACCGGGGAGCTGTTTTTT.

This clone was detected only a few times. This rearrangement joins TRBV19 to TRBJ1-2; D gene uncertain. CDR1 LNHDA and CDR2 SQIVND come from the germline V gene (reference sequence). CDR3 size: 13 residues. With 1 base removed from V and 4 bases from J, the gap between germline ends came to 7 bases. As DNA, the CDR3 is TGTGCCAGTAGTATAGGAGGCAGCTATGGCTACACCTTC. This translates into CASSIGGSYGYTF.

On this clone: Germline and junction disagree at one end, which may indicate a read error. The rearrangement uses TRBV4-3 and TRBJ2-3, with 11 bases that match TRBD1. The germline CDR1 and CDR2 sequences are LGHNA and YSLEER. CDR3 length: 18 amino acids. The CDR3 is CASSQGPARTGGTDTQYF. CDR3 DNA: TGCGCCAGCAGCCAAGGTCCCGCCCGGACAGGGGGCACGGATACGCAGTATTTT.

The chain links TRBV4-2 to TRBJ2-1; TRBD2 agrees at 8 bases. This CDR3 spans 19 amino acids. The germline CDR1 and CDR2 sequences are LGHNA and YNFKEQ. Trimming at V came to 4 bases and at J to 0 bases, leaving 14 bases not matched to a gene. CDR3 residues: CASSLVRAGALFSYNEQFF. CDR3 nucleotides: TGTGCCAGCAGCCTTGTTAGAGCGGGGGCCCTATTCTCCTACAATGAGCAGTTCTTC.

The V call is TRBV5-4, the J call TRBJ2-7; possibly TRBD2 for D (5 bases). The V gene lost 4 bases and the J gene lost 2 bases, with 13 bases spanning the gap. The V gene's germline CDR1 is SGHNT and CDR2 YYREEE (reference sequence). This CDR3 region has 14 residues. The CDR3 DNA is TGTGCCAGCAGCCCTACTAGGCAAGCCTACGAGCAGTACTTC. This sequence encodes CASSPTRQAYEQYF. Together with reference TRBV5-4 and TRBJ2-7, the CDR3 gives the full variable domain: ETGVTQSPTHLIKTRGQQVTLRCSSQSGHNTVSWYQQALGQGPQFIFQYYREEENGRGNFPPRFSGLQFPNYSSELNVNALELDDSALYLCASSPTRQAYEQYFGPGTRLTVT.

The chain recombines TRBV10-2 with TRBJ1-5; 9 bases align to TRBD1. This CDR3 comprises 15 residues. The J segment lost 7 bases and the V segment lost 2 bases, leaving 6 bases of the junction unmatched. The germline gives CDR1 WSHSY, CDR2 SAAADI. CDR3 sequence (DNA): TGCGCCAGCAGTGAGGGACAGGGGAATTTGCAGCCCCAGCATTTT. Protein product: CASSEGQGNLQPQHF.

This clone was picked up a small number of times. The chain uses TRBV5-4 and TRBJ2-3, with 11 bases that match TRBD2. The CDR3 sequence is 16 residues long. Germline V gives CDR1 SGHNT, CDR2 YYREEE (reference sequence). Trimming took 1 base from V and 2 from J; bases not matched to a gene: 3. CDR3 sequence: CASSLTSGGPTDTQYF. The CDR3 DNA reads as TGTGCCAGCAGCTTGACTAGCGGGGGTCCCACAGATACGCAGTATTTT.

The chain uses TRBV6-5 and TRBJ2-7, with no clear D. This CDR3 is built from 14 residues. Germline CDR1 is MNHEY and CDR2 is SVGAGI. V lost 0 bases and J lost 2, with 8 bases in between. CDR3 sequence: CASSYSPSPYEQYF. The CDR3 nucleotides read TGTGCCAGCAGTTACTCCCCGTCCCCCTACGAGCAGTACTTC.

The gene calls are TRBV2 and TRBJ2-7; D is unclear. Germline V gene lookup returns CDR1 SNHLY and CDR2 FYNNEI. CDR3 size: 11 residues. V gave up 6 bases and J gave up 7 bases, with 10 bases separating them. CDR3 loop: CASSVTPEQYF. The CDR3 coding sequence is TGTGCCAGCAGCGTTACTCCGGAGCAGTACTTC.

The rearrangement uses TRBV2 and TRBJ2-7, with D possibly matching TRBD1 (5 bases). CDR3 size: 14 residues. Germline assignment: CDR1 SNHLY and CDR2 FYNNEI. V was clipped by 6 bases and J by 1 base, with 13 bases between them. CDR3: CASSALTVSYEQYF. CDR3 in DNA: TGTGCCAGCAGCGCCCTGACAGTTTCCTACGAGCAGTACTTC.

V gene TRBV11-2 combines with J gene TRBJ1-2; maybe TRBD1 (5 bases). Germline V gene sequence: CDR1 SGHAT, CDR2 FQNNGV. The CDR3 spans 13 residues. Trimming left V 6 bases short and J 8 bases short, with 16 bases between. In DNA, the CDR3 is TGTGCCAGCAGTTTAAGGGGCGACGGAGGCTACACCTTC. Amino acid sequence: CASSLRGDGGYTF.

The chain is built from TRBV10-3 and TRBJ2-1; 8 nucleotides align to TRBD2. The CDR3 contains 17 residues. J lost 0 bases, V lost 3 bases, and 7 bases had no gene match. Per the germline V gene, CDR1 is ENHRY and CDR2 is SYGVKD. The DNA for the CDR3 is TGTGCCATCAGTGAAGGCGTAGCGGGATCCTCCTACAATGAGCAGTTCTTC. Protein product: CAISEGVAGSSYNEQFF.

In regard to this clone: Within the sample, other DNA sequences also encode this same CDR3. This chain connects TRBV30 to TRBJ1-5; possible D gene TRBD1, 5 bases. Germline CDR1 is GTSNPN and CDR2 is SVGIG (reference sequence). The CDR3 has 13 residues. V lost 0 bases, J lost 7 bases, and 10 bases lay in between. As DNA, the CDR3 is TGTGCCTGGAGTGTACTGGGGGGGCAGCCCCAGCATTTT. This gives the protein CAWSVLGGQPQHF.

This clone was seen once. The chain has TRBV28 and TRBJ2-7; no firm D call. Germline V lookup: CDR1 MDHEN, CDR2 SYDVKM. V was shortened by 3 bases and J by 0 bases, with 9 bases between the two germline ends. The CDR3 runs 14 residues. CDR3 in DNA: TGTGCCAGCAGTTTCAGTGAGGTCTCCTACGAGCAGTACTTC. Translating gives CASSFSEVSYEQYF.

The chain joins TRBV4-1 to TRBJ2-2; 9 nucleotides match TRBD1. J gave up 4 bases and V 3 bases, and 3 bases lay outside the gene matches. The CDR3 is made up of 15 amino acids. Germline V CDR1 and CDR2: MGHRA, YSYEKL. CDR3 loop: CASSQGQGVTGELFF. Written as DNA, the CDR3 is TGCGCCAGCAGCCAGGGACAGGGAGTCACCGGGGAGCTGTTTTTT.

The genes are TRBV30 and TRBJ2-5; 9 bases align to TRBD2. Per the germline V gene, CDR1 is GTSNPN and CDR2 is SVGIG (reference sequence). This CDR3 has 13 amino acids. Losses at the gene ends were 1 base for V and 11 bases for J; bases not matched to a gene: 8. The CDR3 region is CAWSAGGGGEQYF. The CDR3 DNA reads TGTGCCTGGAGTGCTGGCGGCGGGGGGGAGCAGTACTTC.

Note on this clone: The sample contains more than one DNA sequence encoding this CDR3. CDR3 sequence (DNA): TGCGCCAGCAGCCCAGGGACAATGAACACTGAAGCTTTCTTT. Translated: CASSPGTMNTEAFF. The V gene is TRBV5-1, the J gene TRBJ1-1; a possible D gene is TRBD1 (6 bases). There are 14 residues in the CDR3. Per germline, CDR1 SGHRS and CDR2 YFSETQ. Trimming shortened V by 4 bases and J by 0 bases, and 10 bases separated the two germline ends.

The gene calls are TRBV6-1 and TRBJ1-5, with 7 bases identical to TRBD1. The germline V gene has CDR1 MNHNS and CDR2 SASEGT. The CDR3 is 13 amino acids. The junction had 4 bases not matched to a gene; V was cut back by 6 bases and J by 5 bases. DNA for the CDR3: TGTGCCAGCAGACCGGGACAGCATCAGCCCCAGCATTTT. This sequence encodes CASRPGQHQPQHF.

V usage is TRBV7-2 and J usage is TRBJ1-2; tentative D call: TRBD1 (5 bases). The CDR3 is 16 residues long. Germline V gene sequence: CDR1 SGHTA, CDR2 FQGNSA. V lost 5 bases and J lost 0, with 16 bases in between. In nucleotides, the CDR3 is TGTGCCAGCAGCCGAGGGACTTCCAAAGCTAACTATGGCTACACCTTC. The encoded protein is CASSRGTSKANYGYTF. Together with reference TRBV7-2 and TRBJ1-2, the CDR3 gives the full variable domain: GAGVSQSPSNKVTEKGKDVELRCDPISGHTALYWYRQSLGQGLEFLIYFQGNSAPDKSGLPSDRFSAERTGGSVSTLTIQRTQQEDSAVYLCASSRGTSKANYGYTFGSGTRLTVV.

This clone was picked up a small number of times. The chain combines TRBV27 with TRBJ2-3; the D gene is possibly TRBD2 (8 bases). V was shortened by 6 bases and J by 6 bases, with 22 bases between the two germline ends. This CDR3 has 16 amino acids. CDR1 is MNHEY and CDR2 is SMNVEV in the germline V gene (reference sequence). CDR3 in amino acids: CASRSGGGLRRDTQYF. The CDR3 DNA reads TGTGCCAGCAGGTCGGGAGGGGGCCTAAGGAGGGATACGCAGTATTTT.

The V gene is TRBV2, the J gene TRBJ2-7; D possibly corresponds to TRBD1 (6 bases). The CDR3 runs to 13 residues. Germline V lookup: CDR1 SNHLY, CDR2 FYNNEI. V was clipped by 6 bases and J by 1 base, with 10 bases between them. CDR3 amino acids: CASSEDRSYEQYF. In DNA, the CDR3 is TGTGCCAGCAGCGAGGACAGATCCTACGAGCAGTACTTC. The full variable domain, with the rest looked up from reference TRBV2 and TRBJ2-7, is EPEVTQTPSHQVTQMGQEVILRCVPISNHLYFYWYRQILGQKVEFLVSFYNNEISEKSEIFDDQFSVERPDGSNFTLKIRSTKLEDSAMYFCASSEDRSYEQYFGPGTRLTVT.